This is a list of T cell receptor beta chains from one sample in a study of blood T cell repertoires in COVID-19. Profiled with immunoSEQ multiplex PCR; TCRdb holds only in-frame clones, not every one. Among about 97,000 clones, approximately 80% were seen once, and the ten largest hold 10%. Sequenced: peripheral blood. Source of these receptors: a man aged 70-80 years with acute or convalescent COVID-19. The CDR3 runs from the conserved cysteine through the conserved F or W. The D gene is left open where the match is weak. Clone size is shown for a subset of rows, as once, few, many or a class of expanded clone.

clone_size,v_call,j_call,d_call,cdr3_nt,cdr3_aa
.,TRBV2,TRBJ1-1,.,TGTGCCAGCAGTTGGGGACTAGGTGGGACTGAAGCTTTCTTT,CASSWGLGGTEAFF
.,TRBV29-1,TRBJ2-5,.,TGCAGCGCTGACAGCGGGCGAGAGACCCAGTACTTC,CSADSGRETQYF
.,TRBV30,TRBJ2-3,TRBD1,TGTGCCTGGACTTCGAACAGGGGGACAGATACGCAGTATTTT,CAWTSNRGTDTQYF
.,TRBV7-9,TRBJ1-2,.,TGTGCCAGCAGCTTAGTCGGCAGGGAGGGCTATGGCTACACCTTC,CASSLVGREGYGYTF
.,TRBV6-4,TRBJ2-1,.,TGTGCCAGCAGTGACTCGAGCTATGAGCAGTTCTTC,CASSDSSYEQFF
.,TRBV2,TRBJ2-5,TRBD2,TGTGCCAGCAGTGTTAATAGCGGGGTCCAAGAGACCCAGTACTTC,CASSVNSGVQETQYF
.,TRBV13,TRBJ1-1,.,TGTGCCAGCAGCTTCCCGGGACAAGGGAACACTGAAGCTTTCTTT,CASSFPGQGNTEAFF
.,TRBV11-2,TRBJ2-1,TRBD2,TGTGCCAGCAGCTTAGCACTAGCGGGAAAAAATGAGCAGTTCTTC,CASSLALAGKNEQFF
.,TRBV28,TRBJ1-5,.,TGTGCCAGCAGTCCCCGACAGTATAGCAATCAGCCCCAGCATTTT,CASSPRQYSNQPQHF
.,TRBV10-3,TRBJ1-6,.,TGTGCCATCAGTGGACAGGAAGATTCACCCCTCCACTTT,CAISGQEDSPLHF
once,TRBV3-1/TRBV3-2,TRBJ1-2,.,TGTGCCAGCAGCCAGGGGTGGACGGGGAAGGAAGGCTACACCTTC,CASSQGWTGKEGYTF
.,TRBV24-1,TRBJ2-1,TRBD2,TGTGCCACCAGCCGGGGGGGCGGCAATGAGCAGTTCTTC,CATSRGGGNEQFF
.,TRBV18,TRBJ1-1,.,TGTGCCAGCTCACCACGAGTACCCACTGAAGCTTTCTTT,CASSPRVPTEAFF
.,TRBV5-1,TRBJ2-3,.,TGCGCCAGCAGCTCCGTGGCGGGTGGGTATGGTACGCAGTATTTT,CASSSVAGGYGTQYF
.,TRBV21-1,TRBJ1-2,.,TGTGCCAGCAGCAAAGGTCGGACAGCGCACTTTAACTATGGCTACACCTTC,CASSKGRTAHFNYGYTF
.,TRBV4-3,TRBJ2-1,.,TGCGCCAGCAGCCAAGAAGAAACCCGCGACTTCTACAATGAGCAGTTCTTC,CASSQEETRDFYNEQFF
.,TRBV2,TRBJ1-5,.,TGTGCCAGCAGTGGGACAGAGACTCCTAGCAATCAGCCCCAGCATTTT,CASSGTETPSNQPQHF
once,TRBV5-1,TRBJ2-1,TRBD1,TGCGCCAGCAGCTTTAGGGGGCCCTACAATGAGCAGTTCTTC,CASSFRGPYNEQFF
few,TRBV11-1,TRBJ2-3,.,TGTGCCAGCAGCTTATTACCGGGCACAGATACGCAGTATTTT,CASSLLPGTDTQYF
once,TRBV30,TRBJ2-3,TRBD2,TGTGCCTGGCTTCCGGCAAGCGGGAGTCAAGATACGCAGTATTTT,CAWLPASGSQDTQYF
.,TRBV24-1,TRBJ1-1,.,TGTGCCACCAGTCGGGGGGGGAACACTGAAGCTTTCTTT,CATSRGGNTEAFF
.,TRBV28,TRBJ1-5,.,TGTGCCAGCATCCGGCCGGGAGCTAGGCAGCCCCAGCATTTT,CASIRPGARQPQHF
few,TRBV7-2,TRBJ2-7,TRBD2,TGTGCCAGCAGCTTAGGTGGGACTATCAACGAGCAGTACTTC,CASSLGGTINEQYF
.,TRBV3-1/TRBV3-2,TRBJ2-2,.,TGTGCCACAACTACTAGCCGTAGCACCGGGGAGCTGTTTTTT,CATTTSRSTGELFF
once,TRBV25-1,TRBJ1-1,TRBD1,TGTGCCAGCAGTGAGACAGGGGTCAACACTGAAGCTTTCTTT,CASSETGVNTEAFF
.,TRBV6-5,TRBJ1-1,TRBD1,TGTGCCAGCAGCGACAGGGGGCGGGCGGACACTGAAGCTTTCTTT,CASSDRGRADTEAFF
.,TRBV7-8,TRBJ1-1,.,TGTGCCAGCAGCTTGCGTCTTCGCACTGAAGCTTTCTTT,CASSLRLRTEAFF
once,TRBV5-1,TRBJ2-4,.,TGCGCCAGCAGCTTGGGGGCATCGGGGGCCAAAAACATTCAGTACTTC,CASSLGASGAKNIQYF
.,TRBV28,TRBJ1-4,.,TGTGCCAGCAGTTTACTCCTAGGAAATGAAAAACTGTTTTTT,CASSLLLGNEKLFF
.,TRBV28,TRBJ1-5,.,TGTGCCAGCAGGAAAGGGGGGAGGGCAGAACAGCCCCAGCATTTT,CASRKGGRAEQPQHF
.,TRBV5-1,TRBJ2-7,.,TGCGCCAGCAGTCTGGACCAGACCGAGGGCTACGAGCAGTACTTC,CASSLDQTEGYEQYF
.,TRBV28,TRBJ2-7,.,TGTGCCAGCAGAGTACAGGGTCCTCAAGTATCGCAGTACTTC,CASRVQGPQVSQYF
.,TRBV6-5,TRBJ2-7,.,TGTGCCAGCAGTAGAGACAGGTACACCTACGAGCAGTACTTC,CASSRDRYTYEQYF
once,TRBV18,TRBJ1-2,.,TGTGCCAGCTCGCCGGCAAGGGGCGGCGGCTACACCTTC,CASSPARGGGYTF
.,TRBV6-5,TRBJ2-7,TRBD2,TGTGCCAGCAGTACGGGGGGGGCGTACGAGCAGTACTTC,CASSTGGAYEQYF
few,TRBV7-9,TRBJ1-2,.,TGTGCCAGCAGCTTAATGCAGGGGAGCCACTATGGCTACACCTTC,CASSLMQGSHYGYTF
.,TRBV3-1/TRBV3-2,TRBJ1-5,.,TGTGCCAGCAGCCGGGCAGGGATGGATCAGCCCCAGCATTTT,CASSRAGMDQPQHF